This is a list of T cell receptor beta chains from one sample in a study of OX40 agonist ivuxolimab in advanced cancers. Produced via immunoSEQ multiplex PCR; TCRdb's table is partial and in-frame only. The repertoire holds nearly 60,000 clones, around 90% seen once, with about 3.3% in the top ten. Material: CD4+ or CD8+ T cells sorted from blood, obtained in a trial of the OX40 agonist ivuxolimab. Every receptor here comes from an adult with an advanced solid tumor such as melanoma, head and neck, liver or kidney cancer. CDR3s include the opening cysteine and the closing phenylalanine or tryptophan. The order of the fields is clone size, J gene, V gene, D gene, CDR3 protein, CDR3 DNA. The D gene is left open where the match is weak. Rows may omit the clone size; those that give it use once, few, many or a size class.

abundance: .
j_gene: TRBJ1-1
v_gene: TRBV28
d_gene: .
CDR3aa: CASGIAGAPLMNTEAFF
CDR3nt: TGTGCCAGCGGCATCGCAGGGGCCCCCTTAATGAACACTGAAGCTTTCTTT

abundance: .
j_gene: TRBJ1-1
v_gene: TRBV10-3
d_gene: .
CDR3aa: CAIGQPGTEAFF
CDR3nt: TGTGCCATCGGCCAGCCAGGTACTGAAGCTTTCTTT

abundance: .
j_gene: TRBJ1-2
v_gene: TRBV6-1
d_gene: .
CDR3aa: CASSHHYGYTF
CDR3nt: TGTGCCAGCAGTCATCACTATGGCTACACCTTC

abundance: few
j_gene: TRBJ2-2
v_gene: TRBV6-5
d_gene: .
CDR3aa: CASSFQSTGELFF
CDR3nt: TGTGCCAGCAGTTTCCAGAGTACCGGGGAGCTGTTTTTT

abundance: .
j_gene: TRBJ1-2
v_gene: TRBV7-2
d_gene: .
CDR3aa: CASSTGPSNYGYTF
CDR3nt: TGTGCCAGCAGCACGGGACCCTCTAACTATGGCTACACCTTC

abundance: .
j_gene: TRBJ1-2
v_gene: TRBV6-5
d_gene: .
CDR3aa: CASSYGRDNYGYTF
CDR3nt: TGTGCCAGCAGTTACGGTCGCGACAACTATGGCTACACCTTC

abundance: .
j_gene: TRBJ2-3
v_gene: TRBV28
d_gene: .
CDR3aa: CASSLSDPSGSTDTQYF
CDR3nt: TGTGCCAGCAGTTTATCAGACCCTTCGGGGAGCACAGATACGCAGTATTTT

abundance: .
j_gene: TRBJ1-2
v_gene: TRBV5-1
d_gene: TRBD1
CDR3aa: CASSLGGQGNGYTF
CDR3nt: TGCGCCAGCAGCTTGGGGGGACAGGGTAATGGCTACACCTTC

abundance: .
j_gene: TRBJ2-5
v_gene: TRBV5-1
d_gene: .
CDR3aa: CASSFSTGLETQYF
CDR3nt: TGCGCCAGCAGCTTCAGTACAGGGTTGGAGACCCAGTACTTC

abundance: .
j_gene: TRBJ2-2
v_gene: TRBV5-4
d_gene: .
CDR3aa: CASSLGGTGELFF
CDR3nt: TGTGCCAGCAGCTTGGGCGGGACCGGGGAGCTGTTTTTT

abundance: .
j_gene: TRBJ2-5
v_gene: TRBV28
d_gene: .
CDR3aa: CATRGGGVSAETQYF
CDR3nt: TGTGCCACCAGAGGGGGGGGCGTTTCGGCCGAGACCCAGTACTTC

abundance: .
j_gene: TRBJ2-7
v_gene: TRBV10-3
d_gene: TRBD2
CDR3aa: CATATSGSSYEQYF
CDR3nt: TGTGCCACCGCGACTAGCGGAAGCTCCTACGAGCAGTACTTC

abundance: .
j_gene: TRBJ1-5
v_gene: TRBV18
d_gene: .
CDR3aa: CASSPGDNQPQHF
CDR3nt: TGTGCCAGCTCACCAGGGGACAATCAGCCCCAGCATTTT

abundance: .
j_gene: TRBJ1-2
v_gene: TRBV19
d_gene: .
CDR3aa: CASSIEAANYGYTF
CDR3nt: TGTGCCAGTAGTATTGAGGCCGCTAACTATGGCTACACCTTC

abundance: .
j_gene: TRBJ2-2
v_gene: TRBV5-1
d_gene: TRBD1
CDR3aa: CASSLSQGIGELFF
CDR3nt: TGCGCCAGCAGCTTGTCACAGGGGATCGGGGAGCTGTTTTTT

abundance: .
j_gene: TRBJ2-3
v_gene: TRBV6-5
d_gene: .
CDR3aa: CASSYVGSTDTQYF
CDR3nt: TGTGCCAGCAGTTATGTGGGATCCACAGATACGCAGTATTTT

abundance: .
j_gene: TRBJ2-7
v_gene: TRBV7-9
d_gene: TRBD2
CDR3aa: CASSSLASGSTSLREQYF
CDR3nt: TGTGCCAGCAGCTCACTGGCTAGCGGGAGCACCAGCCTAAGGGAGCAGTACTTC

abundance: .
j_gene: TRBJ2-7
v_gene: TRBV28
d_gene: .
CDR3aa: CASSALREQYF
CDR3nt: TGTGCCAGCAGCGCCCTGAGGGAGCAGTACTTC

abundance: .
j_gene: TRBJ2-7
v_gene: TRBV11-1
d_gene: TRBD1
CDR3aa: CASSDRDSSYEQYF
CDR3nt: TGTGCCAGCAGCGACCGGGACAGCTCCTACGAGCAGTACTTC

abundance: .
j_gene: TRBJ1-2
v_gene: TRBV10-3
d_gene: .
CDR3aa: CAISDGRGGDYGYTF
CDR3nt: TGTGCCATCAGTGATGGCCGGGGAGGAGATTATGGCTACACCTTC

abundance: once
j_gene: TRBJ2-5
v_gene: TRBV10-3
d_gene: .
CDR3aa: CAIHGGGSEETQYF
CDR3nt: TGTGCCATCCACGGTGGGGGGTCAGAAGAGACCCAGTACTTC

abundance: .
j_gene: TRBJ2-7
v_gene: TRBV28
d_gene: .
CDR3aa: CASNQGSYEQYF
CDR3nt: TGTGCCAGCAATCAGGGGTCCTACGAGCAGTACTTC

abundance: .
j_gene: TRBJ1-4
v_gene: TRBV5-5
d_gene: .
CDR3aa: CASSLRWQDSEKLFF
CDR3nt: TGTGCCAGCAGCTTGCGGTGGCAAGACTCTGAAAAACTGTTTTTT

abundance: .
j_gene: TRBJ2-4
v_gene: TRBV4-1
d_gene: .
CDR3aa: CASSHGTGTPNIQYF
CDR3nt: TGCGCCAGCAGCCATGGCACCGGGACACCAAACATTCAGTACTTC

abundance: .
j_gene: TRBJ1-5
v_gene: TRBV28
d_gene: .
CDR3aa: CASSLQTVNQPQHF
CDR3nt: TGTGCCAGCAGTTTACAGACAGTCAATCAGCCCCAGCATTTT

abundance: .
j_gene: TRBJ1-1
v_gene: TRBV18
d_gene: .
CDR3aa: CASHGGNTEAFF
CDR3nt: TGTGCCAGCCACGGGGGGAACACTGAAGCTTTCTTT

abundance: .
j_gene: TRBJ1-3
v_gene: TRBV30
d_gene: TRBD1
CDR3aa: CAWSVQGGNTIYF
CDR3nt: TGTGCCTGGAGTGTACAGGGGGGAAACACCATATATTTT

abundance: .
j_gene: TRBJ2-2
v_gene: TRBV13
d_gene: .
CDR3aa: CASSSSGRANTGELFF
CDR3nt: TGTGCCAGCAGCTCCAGTGGCAGGGCGAACACCGGGGAGCTGTTTTTT

abundance: once
j_gene: TRBJ1-1
v_gene: TRBV10-3
d_gene: .
CDR3aa: CATQGMNTEAFF
CDR3nt: TGTGCCACGCAGGGGATGAACACTGAAGCTTTCTTT

abundance: .
j_gene: TRBJ2-1
v_gene: TRBV10-3
d_gene: TRBD2
CDR3aa: CAIGSRGIAGYNEQFF
CDR3nt: TGTGCCATCGGTAGCAGGGGAATAGCGGGATACAATGAGCAGTTCTTC

abundance: .
j_gene: TRBJ2-5
v_gene: TRBV7-9
d_gene: TRBD1
CDR3aa: CASRHFPGQQETQYF
CDR3nt: TGTGCCAGCAGACATTTTCCGGGACAGCAAGAGACCCAGTACTTC

abundance: .
j_gene: TRBJ1-2
v_gene: TRBV9
d_gene: .
CDR3aa: CASGNRAPPYGYTF
CDR3nt: TGTGCCAGCGGCAACAGGGCCCCCCCCTATGGCTACACCTTC

abundance: .
j_gene: TRBJ2-1
v_gene: TRBV27
d_gene: TRBD2
CDR3aa: CASRIQTSSSSYNEQFF
CDR3nt: TGTGCCAGCAGGATCCAGACTAGCAGTTCCTCCTACAATGAGCAGTTCTTC

abundance: few
j_gene: TRBJ1-2
v_gene: TRBV15
d_gene: .
CDR3aa: CATSRDGLDRYTF
CDR3nt: TGTGCCACCAGCAGAGATGGGTTGGACCGTTACACCTTC

abundance: once
j_gene: TRBJ2-1
v_gene: TRBV5-1
d_gene: TRBD2
CDR3aa: CASSLASRLAGGGEQFF
CDR3nt: TGCGCCAGCAGCTTGGCCTCTCGACTAGCGGGAGGAGGTGAGCAGTTCTTC

abundance: .
j_gene: TRBJ2-5
v_gene: TRBV18
d_gene: .
CDR3aa: CASSQAQAQETQYF
CDR3nt: TGTGCCAGCTCCCAGGCACAGGCCCAAGAGACCCAGTACTTC

abundance: few
j_gene: TRBJ2-7
v_gene: TRBV7-6
d_gene: TRBD2
CDR3aa: CASSRTSGGSYEQYF
CDR3nt: TGTGCCAGCAGCCGTACTAGCGGGGGCTCCTACGAGCAGTACTTC

abundance: .
j_gene: TRBJ1-1
v_gene: TRBV5-4
d_gene: .
CDR3aa: CASSLNGVTEAFF
CDR3nt: TGTGCCAGCAGCTTAAATGGGGTCACTGAAGCTTTCTTT

abundance: .
j_gene: TRBJ2-5
v_gene: TRBV6-6
d_gene: .
CDR3aa: CASRVSRAETQYF
CDR3nt: TGTGCCAGCAGAGTTAGTAGGGCAGAGACCCAGTACTTC

abundance: .
j_gene: TRBJ2-1
v_gene: TRBV30
d_gene: TRBD2
CDR3aa: CAWSSGLAGESEQFF
CDR3nt: TGTGCCTGGAGTTCCGGACTAGCGGGAGAGAGTGAGCAGTTCTTC

abundance: .
j_gene: TRBJ1-6
v_gene: TRBV5-1
d_gene: .
CDR3aa: CASSRQNSPLHF
CDR3nt: TGCGCCAGCAGCCGACAGAATTCACCCCTCCACTTT